Each of the 12 T cell receptor beta chains below was sequenced from the same sample in a study of T cell clonotyping in hematopoietic cell transplantation. Time point denoted: recipient sample about 28 days before transplant, after cytoreduction. Repertoires were generated with immunoSEQ multiplex PCR, while TCRdb's copy carries only in-frame clones and drops some. Of approximately 30,000 clones in the sample, around 82% were seen once. The sample consisted of peripheral blood mononuclear cells, taken before stem cell transplant. These receptors originate from a man aged 40-49 years with acute myeloid leukemia. Some clones in this sample may be carry-over from other donors' samples.

J is TRBJ2-2 and V is TRBV9, with D perhaps matching TRBD2 (6 bases). V was clipped by 5 bases and J by 4 bases, with 9 bases between them. In germline, CDR1 is SGDLS, CDR2 YYNGEE. The CDR3 has 13 amino acids. The CDR3, as DNA: TGTGCCAGCAGTAGGGGAGGCACCGGGGAGCTGTTTTTT. Translated, it gives CASSRGGTGELFF. The whole variable domain, remainder taken from reference TRBV9 and TRBJ2-2, is DSGVTQTPKHLITATGQRVTLRCSPRSGDLSVYWYQQSLDQGLQFLIQYYNGEERAKGNILERFSAQQFPDLHSELNLSSLELGDSALYFCASSRGGTGELFFGEGSRLTVL.

The J gene is TRBJ2-7, the V gene TRBV29-1; TRBD1 is a possible D gene (6 bases). This CDR3 region has 13 residues. In germline, CDR1 is SQVTM, CDR2 ANQGSEA. The germline V and J ends were trimmed by 6 bases and 5 bases, with 17 bases remaining between them. CDR3 amino acids: CSVEIHRADEQYF. The CDR3 region has the DNA TGCAGCGTGGAGATACACAGGGCGGACGAGCAGTACTTC.

There are a few counts of this clone. The chain combines TRBV28 with TRBJ1-5; D may be TRBD1 (5 bases). CDR1 MDHEN and CDR2 SYDVKM come from the germline V gene. CDR3 size: 14 residues. With 1 base removed from V and 1 base from J, the gap between germline ends came to 5 bases. The DNA for the CDR3 is TGTGCCAGCAGTTTATCAGGGAGCAATCAGCCCCAGCATTTT. Encoded protein: CASSLSGSNQPQHF.

This clone was found once. This sequence joins TRBV11-3 and TRBJ2-5; the D gene is possibly TRBD1 (6 bases). This CDR3 contains 14 residues. The germline gives CDR1 SGHNT, CDR2 YENEEA. V lost 4 bases to trimming and J lost 5 bases, with 14 bases between them. CDR3 protein: CASSSSWTVETQYF. The CDR3 DNA follows: TGTGCCAGCAGCTCCTCCTGGACAGTGGAGACCCAGTACTTC.

The chain's CDR3 is CASTPGQTTVILGTGELFF. Here the CDR3 DNA reads TGCGCCAGTACTCCGGGACAGACTACTGTCATCTTGGGCACCGGGGAGCTGTTTTTT. V is TRBV5-1 and J is TRBJ2-2, with 7 positions matching TRBD1. With V trimmed by 8 bases and J by 4 bases, 23 bases remained unmatched. This CDR3 region has 19 residues. The germline V gene has CDR1 SGHRS and CDR2 YFSETQ.

This clone has a handful of counts. The chain employs TRBV19 and TRBJ2-3; D is undetermined. Deletions cut 10 bases from V and 5 bases from J, with 19 bases between. The CDR3 loop spans 14 amino acids. Germline values: CDR1 LNHDA, CDR2 SQIVND (reference sequence). The CDR3 DNA is TGTGCCACCACCCCGACTTCCGCACGAGATACGCAGTATTTT. It specifies CATTPTSARDTQYF. Full variable domain (remainder filled in from reference TRBV19 and TRBJ2-3): DGGITQSPKYLFRKEGQNVTLSCEQNLNHDAMYWYRQDPGQGLRLIYYSQIVNDFQKGDIAEGYSVSREKKESFPLTVTSAQKNPTAFYLCATTPTSARDTQYFGPGTRLTVL.

This chain uses TRBV6-6 with TRBJ1-2, with D unresolved. Trimming took off 5 bases at V and 1 base at J, with 11 bases between the two ends. This CDR3 region has 14 residues. Germline V lookup: CDR1 MNHNY, CDR2 SVGAGI (reference sequence). The CDR3 nucleotides read TGTGCCAGCAGTCCCGGTGGAAGTAACTATGGCTACACCTTC. This translates into CASSPGGSNYGYTF.

The chain is built from TRBV27 and TRBJ2-1, with TRBD1 as a possible D gene (5 bases). Looked up from germline, CDR1 is MNHEY and CDR2 is SMNVEV (reference sequence). The CDR3 length is 15 residues. The V gene lost 4 bases and the J gene lost 4 bases, with 14 bases spanning the gap. The CDR3 sequence: CASSWFDSRYNEQFF. The CDR3 region has the DNA TGTGCCAGCAGTTGGTTTGACAGCCGTTACAATGAGCAGTTCTTC.

The V call is TRBV30, the J call TRBJ1-2; D unclear. The CDR3 length is 14 residues. The germline V gene encodes CDR1 GTSNPN and CDR2 SVGIG (reference sequence). In DNA form, the CDR3 reads TGTGCTTCTCCTCCGGGAGCCGCTAACTATGGCTACACCTTC. This translates into CASPPGAANYGYTF.

The gene calls are TRBV6-6 and TRBJ1-2; D gene uncertain. From germline, CDR1 is MNHNY and CDR2 SVGAGI (reference sequence). The CDR3 extends over 14 amino acids. Between the trimmed V and J ends, which lost 4 bases and 2 bases, there was a span of 11 bases. Here the CDR3 reads CASSSRELNYGYTF. Here the CDR3 DNA reads TGTGCCAGCAGTTCCCGGGAACTCAACTATGGCTACACCTTC.

This clone was seen more than once but under ten times. The gene calls are TRBV9 and TRBJ2-1; D might be TRBD2 (6 bases). Germline CDR1 is SGDLS and CDR2 is YYNGEE. The CDR3 totals 14 residues. The V gene lost 0 bases and the J gene lost 9 bases, with 13 bases spanning the gap. CDR3 nucleotides: TGTGCCAGCAGCGTAGGGACACTGGGACTTGAGCAGTTCTTC. Translation gives CASSVGTLGLEQFF.

The CDR3 bases are TGTGCCAGCAGTTCTTGGGGGGTAGGGGGAAACACCATATATTTT. Translated: CASSSWGVGGNTIYF. V gene TRBV28 combines with J gene TRBJ1-3; D perhaps matches TRBD1 (5 bases). CDR3 length equals 15 residues. V gave up 4 bases and J gave up 4 bases, with 14 bases separating them. Germline CDR1 MDHEN, CDR2 SYDVKM.